The rows below give T cell receptor beta chains drawn from one sample of a study of T cells in localized non-small cell lung cancer. Profiled with immunoSEQ multiplex PCR; TCRdb holds only in-frame clones, not every one. The repertoire consists of around 3,000 clones, with roughly 29% occurring once and the leading ten covering less than 20%. This sample comprised lung tumor tissue, obtained before any cancer treatment. All receptors come from a female donor older than 55 with stage II squamous cell lung carcinoma. Each CDR3 is given with its conserved first and last residue. D genes are given only for firm matches. Not all rows give a size; the values are once, few, many and, for expanded clones, a class.

>TRBJ2-3|medium-sized|TRBV6-8|TRBD1|16
TGTGCCAGCAGTTTCACGGACAGGAGCGATGCAGATACGCAGTATTTT
CASSFTDRSDADTQYF
>TRBJ1-2|few|TRBV19|.|14
TGTGCCAGTAGTGCCGGGAGGGTTAACTATGGCTACACCTTC
CASSAGRVNYGYTF
>TRBJ1-2|few|TRBV10-3|.|13
TGTGCCATCAGTGTAGGGGTTCTCTATGGCTACACCTTC
CAISVGVLYGYTF
>TRBJ1-1|few|TRBV9|.|12
TGTGCCAGCAGCTTATTGCAGAGTGGAGCTTTCTTT
CASSLLQSGAFF
>TRBJ1-2|.|TRBV11-3|TRBD1|16
TGTGCCAGCAGCTTAGGGAGGACAGGGACTAAGGATGGCTACACCTTC
CASSLGRTGTKDGYTF
>TRBJ1-2|few|TRBV5-1|.|16
TGCGCCAGCAGCGTTGATGCAGGGACACGGACCTATGGCTACACCTTC
CASSVDAGTRTYGYTF
>TRBJ1-1|few|TRBV11-3|.|15
TGTGCCAGCAGCTTCGACGGACTTTTGAACACTGAAGCTTTCTTT
CASSFDGLLNTEAFF
>TRBJ2-2|few|TRBV6-8|.|13
TGTGCCAGCACCCGATTCAACACCGGGGAGCTGTTTTTT
CASTRFNTGELFF
>TRBJ2-7|.|TRBV9|TRBD2|14
TGTGCCAGCAGTTTCCTAGCGGAGTCCTACGAGCAGTACTTC
CASSFLAESYEQYF
>TRBJ1-5|few|TRBV7-5|.|15
TGTGCCAGCAGCTTGTTGGGACGGGCCGATGAGCCCCAGCATTTT
CASSLLGRADEPQHF
>TRBJ1-1|once|TRBV18|.|13
TGTGCCAGCTCACAGGGGTGGGATACTGAAGCTTTCTTT
CASSQGWDTEAFF
>TRBJ1-1|.|TRBV11-3|.|14
TGTGCCAGCAGCTTAGGGTCAGGGAACACTGAAGCTTTCTTT
CASSLGSGNTEAFF
>TRBJ2-7|few|TRBV6-8|.|12
TGTGCCAGCAGAGACAGGAGCTACGAGCAGTACTTC
CASRDRSYEQYF
>TRBJ1-3|few|TRBV5-1|.|15
TGCGCCAGCAGCTCGGCCCAGGGCCCTGGAAACACCATATATTTT
CASSSAQGPGNTIYF
>TRBJ1-1|.|TRBV29-1|TRBD1|16
TGCAGCGTTGAGGGACAGGGGAGTTCTCGGAACACTGAAGCTTTCTTT
CSVEGQGSSRNTEAFF
>TRBJ2-7|few|TRBV6-8|.|15
TGTGCCAGCAGTTACTCTCGGCAGGGGCGCAACGAGCAGTACTTC
CASSYSRQGRNEQYF
>TRBJ1-2|once|TRBV25-1|.|14
TGTGCCAGCAGTCGTGGCGCTCCTGACTATGGCTACACCTTC
CASSRGAPDYGYTF
>TRBJ1-1|.|TRBV9|.|15
TGTGCCAGCAGCCTATCCACAGGGCCGAACACTGAAGCTTTCTTT
CASSLSTGPNTEAFF
>TRBJ1-6|.|TRBV6-8|.|15
TGTGCCAGCAGTGGAGTCGGGACCCTTAATTCACCCCTCCACTTT
CASSGVGTLNSPLHF
>TRBJ1-6|.|TRBV9|TRBD1|17
TGTGCCAGCAGCGCGACGAGACAGGGGAGGGGTAATTCACCCCTCCACTTT
CASSATRQGRGNSPLHF
>TRBJ2-7|few|TRBV6-8|.|14
TGTGCCAGCTTTCGGACACGGGGTTTCGGGGAGCAGTACTTC
CASFRTRGFGEQYF
>TRBJ1-1|few|TRBV28|.|17
TGTGCCAGCAGTTTTCCCCCGGCCTGGCAGAAAGACACTGAAGCTTTCTTT
CASSFPPAWQKDTEAFF
>TRBJ1-1|few|TRBV15|TRBD1|14
TGTGCCACCAGCAGAGGGGAGGGGGCGTCTGAAGCTTTCTTT
CATSRGEGASEAFF
>TRBJ1-1|few|TRBV19|.|14
TGTGCCAGTAGTATTCGCAGGGGGAACACTGAAGCTTTCTTT
CASSIRRGNTEAFF
>TRBJ2-3|medium-sized|TRBV9|.|12
TGTGCCAGCAGTTACAGCACAGATACGCAGTATTTT
CASSYSTDTQYF
>TRBJ2-1|.|TRBV7-6|.|16
TGTGCCAGCAGCTTAGCGGTGAGGAGTAGGGGGAGTGAGCAGTTCTTC
CASSLAVRSRGSEQFF
>TRBJ1-3|medium-sized|TRBV19|TRBD1|16
TGTGCCAGTAGTATAGGACAGGGCCACTCTGGAAACACCATATATTTT
CASSIGQGHSGNTIYF
>TRBJ1-4|.|TRBV12-5|.|12
TGTGCTAGTAATGAGGGGAATGAAAAACTGTTTTTT
CASNEGNEKLFF
>TRBJ1-5|.|TRBV30|TRBD1|15
TGTGCCTGGAGTGCTAAAGGACAGGGCCTTATGCCCCAGCATTTT
CAWSAKGQGLMPQHF
>TRBJ1-1|few|TRBV19|.|14
TGTGCCAGTAGTGTCCGCCGGGGGAACACTGAAGCTTTCTTT
CASSVRRGNTEAFF
>TRBJ1-6|.|TRBV11-3|.|14
TGTGCCAGCAGCCACGCGGGGTCGAATTCACCCCTCCACTTT
CASSHAGSNSPLHF
>TRBJ1-5|.|TRBV6-4|.|16
TGTGCCAGCAAAACCGGCCAAGGGGATAGCAATCAGCCCCAGCATTTT
CASKTGQGDSNQPQHF
>TRBJ1-5|.|TRBV30|TRBD1|14
TGTGCCTGGAGTAAAGGGACAGGGAATCAGCCCCAGCATTTT
CAWSKGTGNQPQHF
>TRBJ1-2|once|TRBV19|TRBD1|13
TGTGCCAGTAGTAAAAAGGGGGCGATTGGCTACACCTTC
CASSKKGAIGYTF
>TRBJ1-3|few|TRBV6-8|.|15
TGTGCCAGCTCAGGCGTCCCGGACTCTGGAAACACCATATATTTT
CASSGVPDSGNTIYF
>TRBJ2-1|.|TRBV30|TRBD1|14
TGTGCCTGGACAACGGGACAGATTTACAATGAGCAGTTCTTC
CAWTTGQIYNEQFF
>TRBJ1-6|few|TRBV14|.|16
TGTGCCAGCAGCCACATTCAACCGGGGGGCCGGTCACCCCTCCACTTT
CASSHIQPGGRSPLHF
>TRBJ2-1|.|TRBV11-3|TRBD1|15
TGTGCCAGCAGCCCGGGGGACAGGGAAAACAATGAGCAGTTCTTC
CASSPGDRENNEQFF
>TRBJ1-4|few|TRBV6-8|TRBD1|15
TGTGCCAGCAGTGCCTCAGGGGGCCGCAATGAAAAACTGTTTTTT
CASSASGGRNEKLFF
>TRBJ1-2|.|TRBV29-1|.|13
TGCAGCGTAGGGACGGGGCGGGACTATGGCTACACCTTC
CSVGTGRDYGYTF